This TCR beta chain was retrieved from a study of T cell clonotyping in hematopoietic cell transplantation. Only in-frame clones appear in the TCRdb table, and some are missing; sequencing was by immunoSEQ multiplex PCR. The table records about 41,000 clones, nearly 97% of them present only once. The ends lost 5 bases at V and 3 bases at J; junction bases unmatched: 13. CDR1 and CDR2 from the germline V gene are MNHEY and SMNVEV (reference sequence). The CDR3 is 16 amino acids. This TCR derives from a man younger than 40 in good health. Some clones in this sample may be carry-over from other donors' samples. The specimen sequenced was peripheral blood mononuclear cells. The gene calls are TRBV27 and TRBJ2-7, with 7 positions matching TRBD1. CDR3 in amino acids: CASSPSKGAGHYEQYF. In DNA form, the CDR3 reads TGTGCCAGCAGTCCCTCGAAGGGGGCAGGTCACTACGAGCAGTACTTC.